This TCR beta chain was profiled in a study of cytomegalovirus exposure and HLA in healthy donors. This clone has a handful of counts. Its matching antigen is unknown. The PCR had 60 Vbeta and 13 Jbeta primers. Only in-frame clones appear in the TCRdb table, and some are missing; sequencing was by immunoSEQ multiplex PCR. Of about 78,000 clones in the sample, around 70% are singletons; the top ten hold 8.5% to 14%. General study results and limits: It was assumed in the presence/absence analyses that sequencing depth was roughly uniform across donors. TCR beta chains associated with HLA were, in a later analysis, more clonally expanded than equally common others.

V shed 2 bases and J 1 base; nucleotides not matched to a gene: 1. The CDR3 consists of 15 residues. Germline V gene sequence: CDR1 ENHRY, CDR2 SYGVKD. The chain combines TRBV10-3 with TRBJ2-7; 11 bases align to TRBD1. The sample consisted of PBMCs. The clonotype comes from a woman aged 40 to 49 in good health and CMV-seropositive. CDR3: CAISEGQGASYEQYF. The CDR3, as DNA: TGTGCCATCAGTGAGGGACAGGGGGCTTCCTACGAGCAGTACTTC.